One TCR beta chain is described in this entry. These data come from a study of T cell changes during pregnancy in multiple sclerosis. Assay: immunoSEQ multiplex PCR; the TCRdb copy retains only in-frame clones and omits some. The table records just under 40,000 clones, about nine tenths of them present only once. Between the trimmed V and J ends, which lost 2 bases and 1 base, there was a span of 5 bases. CDR1 and CDR2 from the germline V gene are KGHSH and LQKENI. The CDR3 length is 13 residues. The specimen was CD4+ T cells from peripheral blood mononuclear cells, collected in the first trimester of pregnancy. The chain carries TRBV18 and TRBJ1-1, with D uncertain. The TCR comes from a female donor in good health, enrolled as a control in a pregnancy study. DNA of the CDR3: TGTGCCAGCTCACCAAGAGGGAACACTGAAGCTTTCTTT. It translates to CASSPRGNTEAFF.